One sample yielded the 2 T cell receptor beta chains listed below, sequenced in a study of blood T cell repertoires in COVID-19. TCRdb's table, derived via immunoSEQ multiplex PCR, lists solely in-frame clones and lacks some. The table shows roughly 40,000 clones, with almost 80% occurring only once. Sequencing was carried out using peripheral blood. Source of these receptors: an elderly woman with acute or convalescent COVID-19.

This clone came up once. The gene calls are TRBV30 and TRBJ1-4; D remains ambiguous. The CDR3 is made up of 14 amino acids. The V end lost 0 bases, the J end lost 8 bases, and 13 bases lay between the germline ends. Germline V gives CDR1 GTSNPN, CDR2 SVGIG (reference sequence). CDR3 coding DNA: TGTGCCTGGAGTGTAGCAGGAGGAAGAGAAAAACTGTTTTTT. This sequence encodes CAWSVAGGREKLFF.

In this sample, this clone turned up once. The chain couples TRBV25-1 to TRBJ1-2; D gene uncertain. Germline V gene data show CDR1 as MGHDK and CDR2 as SYGVNS. Trimming took 8 bases from V and 4 from J, leaving 11 bases between them. The CDR3 contains 12 residues. Here the CDR3 DNA reads TGTGCCAGCGGCGTGGGCAGCTATGGCTACACCTTC. This translates into CASGVGSYGYTF.